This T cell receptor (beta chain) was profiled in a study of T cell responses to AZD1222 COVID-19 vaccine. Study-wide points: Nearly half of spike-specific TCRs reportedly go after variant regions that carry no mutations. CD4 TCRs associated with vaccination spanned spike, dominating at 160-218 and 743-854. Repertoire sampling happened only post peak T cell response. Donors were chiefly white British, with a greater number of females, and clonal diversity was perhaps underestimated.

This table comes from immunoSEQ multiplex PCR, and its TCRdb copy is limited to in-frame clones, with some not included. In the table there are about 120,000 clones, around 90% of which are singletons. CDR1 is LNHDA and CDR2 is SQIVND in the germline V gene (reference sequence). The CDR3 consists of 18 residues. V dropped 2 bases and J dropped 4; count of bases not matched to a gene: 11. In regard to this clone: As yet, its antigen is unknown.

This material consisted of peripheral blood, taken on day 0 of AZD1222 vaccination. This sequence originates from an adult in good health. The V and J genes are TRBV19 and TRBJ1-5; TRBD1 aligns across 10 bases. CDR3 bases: TGTGCCAGTAGTATAAGCGGGACAGGGGCCTGGAGAAATCAGCCCCAGCATTTT. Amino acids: CASSISGTGAWRNQPQHF.